This passage covers 28 T cell receptor beta chains from one sample sequenced in a study of siplizumab effects on memory and regulatory T cells. Measured with immunoSEQ multiplex PCR; TCRdb has only the in-frame clones, and not every one. The data contain around 95,000 clones, approximately 94% of them singletons. Sequencing was done on a sample of non-Treg CD4+ T cells sorted from blood. These receptor sequences come from a human donor in good health.

The chain has TRBV7-3 and TRBJ2-2; 7 bases line up with TRBD2. CDR3 size: 16 residues. With V trimmed by 4 bases and J by 1 base, 6 bases remained unmatched. The germline CDR1 and CDR2 sequences are SGHTA and FQGTGA. CDR3: CASSSMGLKNTGELFF. The CDR3 region has the DNA TGTGCCAGCAGCTCTATGGGACTAAAGAACACCGGGGAGCTGTTTTTT.

J is TRBJ2-5 and V is TRBV5-1, with TRBD1 matching 8 bases. Germline V gene lookup returns CDR1 SGHRS and CDR2 YFSETQ. The trim removed 4 bases at V and 6 bases at J, leaving 11 bases unmatched. The CDR3 is made up of 15 amino acids. The chain's CDR3 is CASSPADRAGKTQYF. CDR3 nucleotides: TGCGCCAGCAGCCCAGCGGACAGGGCGGGGAAGACCCAGTACTTC. Supplemented by reference TRBV5-1 and TRBJ2-5, the full variable domain reads KAGVTQTPRYLIKTRGQQVTLSCSPISGHRSVSWYQQTPGQGLQFLFEYFSETQRNKGNFPGRFSGRQFSNSRSEMNVSTLELGDSALYLCASSPADRAGKTQYFGPGTRLLVL.

The chain recombines TRBV5-4 with TRBJ2-1; tentatively, D is TRBD1 or TRBD2 (6 bases each). This CDR3 contains 15 residues. The V gene's germline CDR1 is SGHNT and CDR2 YYREEE (reference sequence). V lost 4 bases to trimming and J lost 9 bases, with 20 bases between them. This CDR3 reads CASSPGTSLRGEQFF. The CDR3 nucleotides read TGTGCCAGCAGCCCAGGGACTTCACTCAGGGGTGAGCAGTTCTTC.

This chain connects TRBV6-5 to TRBJ1-1; D is uncertain. Germline CDR1 is MNHEY and CDR2 is SVGAGI. V was clipped by 5 bases and J by 10 bases, with 14 bases between them. The CDR3 contains 12 residues. The CDR3 loop is CASSESLAGAFF. For the CDR3, the DNA is TGTGCCAGCAGTGAATCTTTGGCTGGAGCTTTCTTT.

In its sample, this clone was seen a few times. The chain is built from TRBV18 and TRBJ2-7; D is possibly TRBD1 or TRBD2 (5 bases each). The CDR3 consists of 14 residues. V gave up 0 bases and J gave up 3 bases, with 9 bases separating them. Germline V gives CDR1 KGHSH, CDR2 LQKENI. CDR3: CASSPPGTIYEQYF. CDR3 DNA: TGTGCCAGCTCACCACCGGGGACCATCTACGAGCAGTACTTC.

V and J are TRBV4-1 and TRBJ2-5; D call uncertain. The CDR3 is 12 residues long. The V gene's germline CDR1 is MGHRA and CDR2 YSYEKL. Trimming took off 3 bases at V and 2 bases at J, with 4 bases between the two ends. CDR3 region: CASSHTQETQYF. CDR3 bases: TGCGCCAGCAGCCACACTCAAGAGACCCAGTACTTC.

The chain is built from TRBV5-4 and TRBJ2-7; TRBD1 might be the D (6 bases). This CDR3 spans 12 amino acids. V was trimmed by 4 bases and J by 6 bases, leaving 11 bases between them. Per the germline V gene, CDR1 is SGHNT and CDR2 is YYREEE (reference sequence). This CDR3 is CASSGQLGEQYF. The CDR3 DNA reads as TGTGCCAGCAGCGGACAGTTAGGCGAGCAGTACTTC.

This chain connects TRBV6-5 to TRBJ1-1; a possible D gene is TRBD1 (6 bases). Germline values: CDR1 MNHEY, CDR2 SVGAGI. V lost 6 bases to trimming and J lost 11 bases, with 19 bases between them. The CDR3 is made up of 13 amino acids. CDR3 residues: CASRRGLQGKAFF. The CDR3 nucleotides read TGTGCCAGCAGACGTGGGCTACAGGGTAAGGCTTTCTTT.

V gene TRBV5-1 combines with J gene TRBJ2-1; unclear D gene. The CDR3 spans 15 residues. The germline V gene encodes CDR1 SGHRS and CDR2 YFSETQ. V was cut by 0 bases and J by 5 bases, with 12 bases left in between. CDR3 sequence: CASSLASRGHNEQFF. CDR3 bases: TGCGCCAGCAGCTTGGCCTCTCGAGGCCACAATGAGCAGTTCTTC.

The rearrangement links TRBV27 to TRBJ2-5, with 7 bases lining up with TRBD1. The germline gives CDR1 MNHEY, CDR2 SMNVEV (reference sequence). CDR3 length: 17 amino acids. Trimming removed 3 bases from V and 1 base from J; junction bases left unmatched: 11. The CDR3 region has the DNA TGTGCCAGCAGTTTTGGTCTAGGGGGCAGACCCCAAGAGACCCAGTACTTC. This codes for CASSFGLGGRPQETQYF.

The chain combines TRBV11-2 with TRBJ2-3; D is ambiguous. Germline values: CDR1 SGHAT, CDR2 FQNNGV. V lost 2 bases and J 1 base, leaving 10 bases between the germline ends. The CDR3 is 15 residues long. In DNA form, the CDR3 reads TGTGCCAGCAGCTTACAACTAACAGGCACAGATACGCAGTATTTT. This sequence encodes CASSLQLTGTDTQYF.

This chain connects TRBV27 to TRBJ1-2; D is undetermined. V gave up 3 bases and J gave up 7 bases, with 21 bases separating them. CDR1 and CDR2 from the germline V gene are MNHEY and SMNVEV (reference sequence). The CDR3 spans 16 residues. CDR3 sequence: CASSFDRAMVPGGYTF. DNA of the CDR3: TGTGCCAGCAGTTTTGATCGGGCGATGGTCCCTGGTGGCTACACCTTC.

This clone was detected once. The chain employs TRBV11-2 and TRBJ1-4; 7 bases fit TRBD1. The V segment lost 5 bases and the J segment 8 bases; nucleotides outside the gene matches: 8. Germline CDR1 SGHAT, CDR2 FQNNGV. The CDR3 runs to 14 residues. This CDR3 is CASSPGQPYEKLFF. The CDR3 DNA follows: TGTGCCAGCAGCCCGGGACAGCCGTACGAAAAACTGTTTTTT.

The J gene is TRBJ1-3, the V gene TRBV6-6; D not certain. Deletions cut 4 bases from V and 4 bases from J, with 8 bases between. This CDR3 has 13 amino acids. Germline assignment: CDR1 MNHNY and CDR2 SVGAGI (reference sequence). The CDR3 DNA follows: TGTGCCAGCAGTTCGGCTACAGGAAACACCATATATTTT. It specifies CASSSATGNTIYF.

The rearrangement links TRBV11-2 to TRBJ2-5; 12 bases fit TRBD2. The germline CDR1 and CDR2 sequences are SGHAT and FQNNGV. The J segment lost 4 bases and the V segment lost 5 bases, leaving 8 bases of the junction unmatched. The CDR3 is made up of 16 amino acids. In nucleotides, the CDR3 is TGTGCCAGCAGCAACGAACTAGCGGGAGGAGGAGAGACCCAGTACTTC. Translating gives CASSNELAGGGETQYF.

The chain recombines TRBV9 with TRBJ2-2, with a possible D match to TRBD1 (5 bases). Germline V CDR1 and CDR2: SGDLS, YYNGEE. This CDR3 spans 17 amino acids. Trimming took off 3 bases at V and 6 bases at J, with 21 bases between the two ends. The CDR3 loop is CASSANRAAVGPGELFF. The CDR3 bases are TGTGCCAGCAGCGCAAACCGGGCCGCGGTGGGGCCCGGGGAGCTGTTTTTT.

V is TRBV12-5 and J is TRBJ2-3, with 7 bases identical to TRBD1. CDR1 and CDR2 from the germline V gene are LGHNT and FRNRAP. V was pared by 6 bases and J by 2 bases, with 5 bases of the junction left unmatched. CDR3 length equals 14 residues. The CDR3: CASGEQGYTDTQYF. CDR3 sequence (DNA): TGTGCTAGTGGGGAACAGGGGTACACAGATACGCAGTATTTT. The entire variable domain, with the rest obtained from reference TRBV12-5 and TRBJ2-3, is as follows: DARVTQTPRHKVTEMGQEVTMRCQPILGHNTVFWYRQTMMQGLELLAYFRNRAPLDDSGMPKDRFSAEMPDATLATLKIQPSEPRDSAVYFCASGEQGYTDTQYFGPGTRLTVL.

A word on this clone: Other DNA sequences in this specimen translate into the identical CDR3. The rearrangement joins TRBV28 to TRBJ2-7, with no clear D. The CDR3 runs 11 residues. CDR1 is MDHEN and CDR2 is SYDVKM in the germline V gene. Trimming took off 4 bases at V and 1 base at J, with 2 bases between the two ends. The CDR3 coding sequence is TGTGCCAGCAGTTCTTCCTACGAGCAGTACTTC. Amino acids: CASSSSYEQYF.

The CDR3 DNA follows: TGTGCCAGCAGCTTTCGAGCGGGAACGGATACGCAGTATTTT. It is translated as CASSFRAGTDTQYF. The J gene is TRBJ2-3, the V gene TRBV5-6; TRBD2 matches at 7 bases. CDR1 is SGHDT and CDR2 is YYEEEE in the germline V gene. The CDR3 extends over 14 amino acids. The J segment lost 6 bases and the V segment lost 2 bases, leaving 6 bases of the junction unmatched.

This clone was counted a few times. J is TRBJ2-1 and V is TRBV5-1; weak D call: TRBD2 (5 bases). Germline-derived CDR1 and CDR2 are SGHRS and YFSETQ. The CDR3 runs 20 residues. Trimming pared 4 bases from V and 4 bases from J, leaving 30 bases between. CDR3 sequence: CASSPRLPPWEPTSYNEQFF. Written as DNA, the CDR3 is TGCGCCAGCAGCCCTCGATTACCTCCGTGGGAGCCGACTTCATACAATGAGCAGTTCTTC.

V gene TRBV6-5 combines with J gene TRBJ2-7; D remains unclear. This CDR3 is 14 amino acids long. Germline CDR1 is MNHEY and CDR2 is SVGAGI. V was trimmed by 4 bases and J by 3 bases, leaving 13 bases between them. CDR3 amino acids: CASSSDTPYYEQYF. In DNA, the CDR3 is TGTGCCAGCAGTTCCGACACCCCCTACTACGAGCAGTACTTC.

The table lists this clone with a count of one. The V and J genes are TRBV28 and TRBJ2-1; 12 bases map to TRBD2. The CDR3 consists of 18 residues. J lost 2 bases, V lost 1 base, and 6 bases had no gene match. CDR1 and CDR2 from the germline V gene are MDHEN and SYDVKM. The CDR3 loop is CASSLFASGRAAYNEQFF. DNA for the CDR3: TGTGCCAGCAGTTTATTCGCTAGCGGGAGGGCAGCCTACAATGAGCAGTTCTTC.

The rearrangement uses TRBV2 and TRBJ2-1; TRBD2 matches at 9 bases. The CDR3 runs 14 residues. The ends lost 4 bases at V and 4 bases at J; junction bases unmatched: 2. CDR1 is SNHLY, CDR2 FYNNEI, per germline. CDR3 in DNA: TGTGCCAGCAGTGTGACTAGCGGTTACAATGAGCAGTTCTTC. It yields the protein CASSVTSGYNEQFF.

The rearrangement links TRBV29-1 to TRBJ2-3; maybe TRBD2 (6 bases). This CDR3 is built from 15 residues. Germline CDR1 reads SQVTM; CDR2 reads ANQGSEA. The V end was cut by 2 bases, the J end by 1 base, with 13 bases between. CDR3 sequence reads: CSVEPNGGGTDTQYF. CDR3 bases: TGCAGCGTTGAACCCAATGGAGGGGGCACAGATACGCAGTATTTT.

The genes are TRBV7-8 and TRBJ1-6; 11 nucleotides line up with TRBD1. J was trimmed by 8 bases and V by 5 bases; bases with no gene match: 5. The CDR3 runs to 15 residues. From germline, CDR1 is SGHVS and CDR2 FQNEAQ. The CDR3 nucleotides are TGTGCCAGCAGCCCTCCGGGACAGGGGGATTCACCCCTCCACTTT. Protein: CASSPPGQGDSPLHF.

The J gene is TRBJ1-2, the V gene TRBV7-8; 9 bases map to TRBD1. Germline-derived CDR1 and CDR2 are SGHVS and FQNEAQ. V gave up 3 bases and J gave up 4 bases; unmatched junction bases: 12. This CDR3 is built from 17 residues. The CDR3 nucleotides read TGTGCCAGCAGCTTGCGCCTACAGGGGGCTGAATCCTATGGCTACACCTTC. Translated: CASSLRLQGAESYGYTF.

J is TRBJ2-3 and V is TRBV6-4; tentatively, D is TRBD2 (5 bases). CDR1 is MRHNA and CDR2 is SNTAGT in the germline V gene. With 2 bases removed from V and 2 bases from J, the gap between germline ends came to 8 bases. The CDR3 totals 14 residues. CDR3 in amino acids: CASSDDYNTDTQYF. DNA for the CDR3: TGTGCCAGCAGTGACGACTATAACACAGATACGCAGTATTTT.

This CDR3 is CAISGGRITGDPRYEQYF. The CDR3 region has the DNA TGTGCCATCAGCGGGGGGCGTATAACAGGGGACCCACGCTACGAGCAGTACTTC. V is TRBV10-3 and J is TRBJ2-7, with D possibly being TRBD1 or TRBD2 (7 bases each). V dropped 6 bases and J dropped 3 bases, with 27 bases sitting between them. The germline CDR1 and CDR2 sequences are ENHRY and SYGVKD. CDR3 length: 18 amino acids.